These 9 T cell receptor beta chains were sequenced from one sample in a study of technical replicates of blood from a few donors. Profiled with immunoSEQ multiplex PCR; TCRdb holds only in-frame clones, not every one. The sample holds around 80,000 clones, roughly 90% seen once. Sequencing used T cells isolated from PBMCs. These receptors originate from a human donor in good health.

This chain uses TRBV11-3 with TRBJ2-2, with unresolved D. Germline V gene data show CDR1 as SGHNT and CDR2 as YENEEA. Trimming left V 5 bases short and J 6 bases short, with 7 bases between. CDR3 size: 12 residues. The CDR3 DNA is TGTGCCAGCAGCCCTGAGCCCGGGGAGCTGTTTTTT. This codes for CASSPEPGELFF.

The chain couples TRBV27 to TRBJ1-5; maybe TRBD1 (5 bases). Trimming shortened V by 3 bases and J by 4 bases, and 10 bases separated the two germline ends. The CDR3 sequence is 14 residues long. Per the germline V gene, CDR1 is MNHEY and CDR2 is SMNVEV (reference sequence). The CDR3 region has the DNA TGTGCCAGCAGTTTGTTGGGGGGGAATCAGCCCCAGCATTTT. Its translation is CASSLLGGNQPQHF.

V is TRBV5-1 and J is TRBJ2-7; 7 bases are a match to TRBD1. The germline V gene has CDR1 SGHRS and CDR2 YFSETQ. The CDR3 loop spans 15 amino acids. Trimming cost V 8 bases and J 2 bases; bases outside gene matches: 13. DNA of the CDR3: TGCGCCAGTGAGATAGGGGACAGCAACCCCTACGAGCAGTACTTC. Translated: CASEIGDSNPYEQYF.

The chain recombines TRBV18 with TRBJ2-7; D is unclear. V dropped 5 bases and J dropped 3 bases, with 17 bases sitting between them. CDR3 length equals 15 residues. CDR1 is KGHSH, CDR2 LQKENI, per germline. The CDR3 region is CASSSDLDSSYEQYF. The CDR3 nucleotides read TGTGCCAGCTCATCCGACCTCGACTCCAGCTACGAGCAGTACTTC.

This chain connects TRBV6-1 to TRBJ2-7; the D gene is possibly TRBD1 (6 bases). Between the trimmed V and J ends, which lost 4 bases and 2 bases, there was a span of 9 bases. Per the germline V gene, CDR1 is MNHNS and CDR2 is SASEGT. The CDR3 runs to 13 residues. Here the CDR3 DNA reads TGTGCCAGCAGTGCGGGACAAGCCTACGAGCAGTACTTC. Translating gives CASSAGQAYEQYF.

The rearrangement joins TRBV27 to TRBJ2-7; D is perhaps TRBD2 (5 bases). Germline V lookup: CDR1 MNHEY, CDR2 SMNVEV (reference sequence). This CDR3 region has 13 residues. With 2 bases removed from V and 3 bases from J, the gap between germline ends came to 8 bases. The CDR3, as DNA: TGTGCCAGCAGTTTAGAGGGTGGCTACGAGCAGTACTTC. It specifies CASSLEGGYEQYF.

The J gene is TRBJ2-2, the V gene TRBV18; TRBD1 agrees at 10 bases. Germline V CDR1 and CDR2: KGHSH, LQKENI. The V gene end was trimmed by 7 bases and the J gene end by 5 bases; junction bases not matched to a gene: 4. The CDR3 has 14 residues. CDR3 nucleotide sequence: TGTGCCAGCTACGACAGGGGGCCTACCGGGGAGCTGTTTTTT. It specifies CASYDRGPTGELFF.

The chain joins TRBV15 to TRBJ2-2; D ambiguous. The CDR3 is 16 residues long. V lost 0 bases and J 8 bases, leaving 16 bases between the germline ends. Germline assignment: CDR1 LNHNV and CDR2 YYDKDF (reference sequence). CDR3 DNA: TGTGCCACCAGCAGAGATTCAGCGACTCGACGAGGGGAGCTGTTTTTT. Translation gives CATSRDSATRRGELFF.

The chain recombines TRBV4-1 with TRBJ2-2; a possible D gene is TRBD2 (5 bases). The CDR3 is 13 residues long. Trimming removed 6 bases at V and 6 bases at J, with 11 bases between. Germline lookup yields CDR1 MGHRA and CDR2 YSYEKL. The CDR3 coding sequence is TGCGCCAGCAGAACAACAGCGGCCGGGGAGCTGTTTTTT. Translation: CASRTTAAGELFF.